The rows below give T cell receptor beta chains drawn from one sample of a study of shared clonotypes between healthy human individuals. Using immunoSEQ multiplex PCR, the repertoire was profiled, and TCRdb retains in-frame clones only, with some absent. The sample consists of over 2 million clones, 85% to 95% of them appearing once. Sample: naive CD4+ T cells sorted from blood. These receptors came from a man aged 18 to 29 in good health. The CDR3 runs from the conserved cysteine through the conserved F or W. A D gene is named only where the DNA matches it firmly. Expanded clones are given a class, and other clones once, few, many or no size at all.

size	D	V	length	J	CDR3	DNA
NA	TRBD1	TRBV28	15	TRBJ1-5	CASSFRGISNQPQHF	TGTGCCAGCAGTTTCAGGGGGATTAGCAATCAGCCCCAGCATTTT
NA	NA	TRBV9	14	TRBJ1-1	CASSVASEVAEAFF	TGTGCCAGCAGCGTAGCTAGTGAGGTGGCTGAAGCTTTCTTT
NA	NA	TRBV11-3	13	TRBJ2-5	CASSLGGGETQYF	TGTGCCAGCAGCTTAGGGGGTGGTGAGACCCAGTACTTC
NA	NA	TRBV19	14	TRBJ2-2	CATGSGFGAGELFF	NA
NA	NA	TRBV2	13	TRBJ1-1	CASSVRQFTEAFF	TGTGCCAGCAGTGTGCGCCAATTCACTGAAGCTTTCTTT
NA	NA	TRBV5-1	15	TRBJ2-6	CASSLGNSGANVLTF	TGCGCCAGCAGCTTGGGTAACTCTGGGGCCAACGTCCTGACTTTC
NA	TRBD2	TRBV27	15	TRBJ2-3	CASKTSGGRTDTQYF	TGTGCCAGCAAAACTAGCGGGGGGAGAACAGATACGCAGTATTTT
NA	TRBD1	TRBV5-1	18	TRBJ2-1	CASSLVVIGGQGYNEQFF	TGCGCCAGCAGCTTGGTGGTAATTGGCGGACAGGGGTACAATGAGCAGTTCTTC
NA	TRBD2	TRBV2	15	TRBJ2-3	CASSDRLASTDTQYF	TGTGCCAGCAGTGACCGACTAGCCAGCACAGATACGCAGTATTTT
NA	NA	TRBV21-1	12	TRBJ2-1	CASSKEVNEQFF	TGTGCCAGCAGCAAAGAGGTTAATGAGCAGTTCTTC
NA	NA	TRBV18	14	TRBJ2-7	CASSHGRRSYEQYF	TGTGCCAGCTCACACGGACGGAGGTCCTACGAGCAGTACTTC
NA	TRBD2	TRBV7-2	14	TRBJ2-5	CASSFRTSGETQYF	TGTGCCAGCAGCTTTCGGACTAGCGGGGAGACCCAGTACTTC
NA	NA	TRBV10-1	13	TRBJ2-3	CASSYDSTDTQYF	TGCGCCAGCAGTTACGACAGCACAGATACGCAGTATTTT
once	NA	TRBV7-2	15	TRBJ2-7	CASSPRAVLTYEQYF	TGTGCCAGCAGTCCGAGGGCCGTCCTTACCTACGAGCAGTACTTC
few	NA	TRBV6-1	13	TRBJ1-6	CASSSSYNSPLHF	TGTGCCAGCAGCAGCTCCTATAATTCACCCCTCCACTTT
once	TRBD1	TRBV5-4	15	TRBJ2-5	CASSLFGQGAETQYF	TGTGCCAGCAGCTTGTTCGGCCAGGGGGCAGAGACCCAGTACTTC
once	NA	TRBV4-1	16	TRBJ1-1	CASSQGYRPLNTEAFF	TGCGCCAGCAGCCAAGGATACAGACCTTTGAACACTGAAGCTTTCTTT
NA	TRBD1	TRBV5-6	13	TRBJ1-1	CASSLQGLGEAFF	TGTGCCAGCAGCTTACAGGGGTTGGGGGAAGCTTTCTTT
few	NA	TRBV11-2	17	TRBJ2-7	CASSPTGGGKSRLEQYF	TGTGCCAGCAGTCCCACTGGAGGGGGGAAGTCCCGGCTCGAGCAGTACTTC
NA	NA	TRBV5-1	14	TRBJ2-7	CASSAGQPPYEQYF	TGCGCCAGCAGCGCGGGACAGCCACCCTACGAGCAGTACTTC
NA	NA	TRBV6-1	10	TRBJ2-7	CATLRDEQYF	TGTGCCACCCTGAGGGACGAGCAGTACTTC
NA	NA	TRBV5-1	14	TRBJ1-1	CASSSGTGNTEAFF	TGCGCCAGCAGCTCAGGGACGGGGAACACTGAAGCTTTCTTT
NA	NA	TRBV10-1	13	TRBJ2-1	CASSDLGRGEQFF	TGCGCCAGCAGTGACTTGGGCAGGGGTGAGCAGTTCTTC
NA	NA	TRBV10-3	13	TRBJ1-2	CAISLLEGHPKYF	TGTGCCATCTCCCTTCTGGAGGGACACCCCAAATACTTC
NA	TRBD2	TRBV10-3	20	TRBJ2-3	CAISQQFITERTSASNTQYF	TGTGCCATCAGCCAACAGTTTATAACAGAAAGGACTAGCGCCTCAAATACGCAGTATTTT
NA	TRBD1	TRBV6-5	15	TRBJ1-4	CASRSGTVYNEKLFF	TGTGCCAGCAGGTCCGGGACAGTCTATAATGAAAAACTGTTTTTT
NA	TRBD1	TRBV10-3	14	TRBJ2-2	CAITTGVNTGELFF	TGTGCCATCACCACAGGGGTCAACACCGGGGAGCTGTTTTTT
NA	NA	TRBV2	11	TRBJ1-2	CASSPQDGYTF	TGTGCCAGCAGTCCCCAGGACGGCTACACCTTC
NA	NA	TRBV7-2	15	TRBJ2-7	CASSLIYLDSYEQYF	TGTGCCAGCAGCTTAATCTACCTGGACAGCTACGAGCAGTACTTC
NA	TRBD2	TRBV9	14	TRBJ2-7	CASSVTSGSHEQYF	TGTGCCAGCAGCGTGACTAGCGGGAGTCACGAGCAGTACTTC
NA	TRBD1	TRBV2	13	TRBJ2-2	CASKGQGNGELFF	TGTGCCAGCAAGGGACAGGGAAACGGGGAGCTGTTTTTT
once	NA	TRBV5-6	17	TRBJ1-6	CASSLRQALNSPKPLHF	TGTGCCAGCAGCTTAAGACAGGCGCTCAATTCCCCGAAACCCCTCCACTTT
NA	TRBD1	TRBV2	14	TRBJ1-4	CASSTQGAGEKLFF	TGTGCCAGCAGCACACAGGGGGCCGGTGAAAAACTGTTTTTT
NA	TRBD1	TRBV2	18	TRBJ2-2	CASSQNRGLTANTGELFF	TGTGCCAGCAGCCAAAACAGGGGCCTGACCGCTAACACCGGGGAGCTGTTTTTT
once	NA	TRBV18	17	TRBJ1-1	CASSPPNRQAMNTEAFF	TGTGCCAGCTCACCACCGAATAGACAGGCTATGAACACTGAAGCTTTCTTT
NA	TRBD1	TRBV27	15	TRBJ1-2	CASSPFDRGVDGYTF	TGTGCCAGCAGTCCCTTTGACAGGGGGGTGGATGGCTACACCTTC
NA	NA	TRBV30	15	TRBJ1-1	CAWSVTVLGNTEAFF	TGTGCCTGGAGTGTAACAGTGCTGGGGAACACTGAAGCTTTCTTT
NA	NA	TRBV5-4	16	TRBJ2-2	CASSSGAERGTGELFF	TGTGCCAGCAGCTCTGGAGCGGAAAGGGGCACCGGGGAGCTGTTTTTT
NA	NA	TRBV28	14	TRBJ1-2	CASTTTGPIQGYTF	TGTGCCAGCACCACGACAGGTCCTATTCAAGGCTACACCTTC